What follows describes a single TCR beta chain. Its specificity is unknown. This entry comes from a study of T cell responses to AZD1222 COVID-19 vaccine. Findings and limits, study-wide: Reports say nearly half of spike-specific TCRs go after unmutated variant regions. Females outnumbered males among donors, who were mostly white British; clonal diversity was possibly underestimated. Repertoire sampling happened only post peak T cell response.

Method: immunoSEQ multiplex PCR; TCRdb's copy keeps in-frame clones and lacks some. The table has around 160,000 clones, about 93% seen once. This sequence was found in an adult in good health. Sequencing was performed on peripheral blood, taken on day 0 of AZD1222 vaccination.

The CDR3 DNA reads TGCGCCAGCAGTTCTATTGGCGTAGCGTCTAACTATGGCTACACCTTC. The encoded protein is CASSSIGVASNYGYTF. The chain joins TRBV10-1 to TRBJ1-2; no reliable D call. This CDR3 is built from 16 residues. Between the trimmed V and J ends, which lost 5 bases and 0 bases, there was a span of 16 bases. Germline V gives CDR1 WNHNN, CDR2 SYGVQD (reference sequence).